Presented here are 11 T cell receptor beta chains from one specimen sequenced in a study of identical twins. MiXCR, run by TCRdb on the 5' RACE reads, gives a single entry per CDR3 protein. The sample carries a few hundred thousand distinct CDR3 sequences, around 9.7% recorded once. What was sequenced was naive T cells sorted from blood. The receptors derive from a woman aged 45-60 years in good health.

This clonotype was seen repeatedly, ten times or more. The chain combines TRBV5-1 with TRBJ2-2; D is perhaps TRBD2 (5 bases). The CDR3 is made up of 13 amino acids. V gave up 4 bases and J gave up 6 bases, with 10 bases separating them. Germline V gene sequence: CDR1 SGHRS, CDR2 YFSETQ. The CDR3 loop reads CASSVTRAGELFF. Written as DNA, the CDR3 is TGCGCCAGCAGCGTTACTAGAGCCGGGGAGCTGTTTTTT.

This clonotype was recorded a few times. The V call is TRBV5-1, the J call TRBJ2-7; D uncertain. With 0 bases removed from V and 5 bases from J, the gap between germline ends came to 12 bases. Per germline, CDR1 SGHRS and CDR2 YFSETQ. The CDR3 runs 14 residues. The DNA for the CDR3 is TGCGCCAGCAGCTTGGCCCTGACGGTCCACGAGCAGTACTTC. It translates to CASSLALTVHEQYF.

This clonotype appeared many times. The CDR3 nucleotides read TGTGCCAGCAGCGGGCCAGGGGGCGCACAGTACTTC. Protein product: CASSGPGGAQYF. The chain is built from TRBV9 and TRBJ2-7; 8 nucleotides match TRBD1. There are 12 residues in the CDR3. Germline loops: CDR1 SGDLS, CDR2 YYNGEE. V was pared by 3 bases and J by 10 bases, with 6 bases of the junction left unmatched.

The CDR3 region is CASSPQLLTYEQYF. CDR3 DNA: TGCGCCAGCAGCCCCCAACTGCTGACCTACGAGCAGTACTTC. This chain joins TRBV4-1 and TRBJ2-7; D ambiguous. Germline loops: CDR1 MGHRA, CDR2 YSYEKL. The ends were cut back, 4 bases at V and 2 bases at J, with 12 bases in the middle. The CDR3 has 14 amino acids.

This clonotype has a count of ten or more. The rearrangement links TRBV12-3 or TRBV12-4 to TRBJ2-1; 11 bases map to TRBD1. V was pared by 8 bases and J by 6 bases, with 9 bases of the junction left unmatched. This CDR3 is 15 amino acids long. The CDR3 nucleotides are TGTGCCAGCTGCACCGGGACAGGGGGTTTCAATGAGCAGTTCTTC. Protein product: CASCTGTGGFNEQFF.

The chain employs TRBV12-3 or TRBV12-4 and TRBJ1-5; tentative D call: TRBD1 (6 bases). V shed 7 bases and J shed 0 bases, with 10 bases lying between them. The CDR3 spans 14 residues. DNA of the CDR3: TGTGCCAGCAACATACAGGGTAGCAATCAGCCCCAGCATTTT. It encodes CASNIQGSNQPQHF.

This clonotype was seen more than once but under ten times. The gene calls are TRBV5-1 and TRBJ1-5; weak D call: TRBD1 (6 bases). This CDR3 contains 13 residues. The ends were cut back, 0 bases at V and 11 bases at J, with 12 bases in the middle. CDR1 SGHRS and CDR2 YFSETQ come from the germline V gene. DNA of the CDR3: TGCGCCAGCAGCTTGGGGGCGGACAGTGCCCAGCATTTT. This gives the protein CASSLGADSAQHF. Together with reference TRBV5-1 and TRBJ1-5, the CDR3 gives the full variable domain: KAGVTQTPRYLIKTRGQQVTLSCSPISGHRSVSWYQQTPGQGLQFLFEYFSETQRNKGNFPGRFSGRQFSNSRSEMNVSTLELGDSALYLCASSLGADSAQHFGDGTRLSIL.

A few counts support this clonotype. The rearrangement joins TRBV5-1 to TRBJ2-7; TRBD2 matches at 7 bases. This CDR3 has 14 amino acids. Looked up from germline, CDR1 is SGHRS and CDR2 is YFSETQ. V trimming: 4 bases; J trimming: 9 bases; junction bases outside the gene matches: 13. The CDR3 DNA follows: TGCGCCAGCAGCCCGTGGACTAGGCTGAAAACGCAGTACGTC. Encoded protein: CASSPWTRLKTQYV.

The gene calls are TRBV3-1 and TRBJ2-1, with 11 bases identical to TRBD2. Germline V lookup: CDR1 LGHDT, CDR2 YNNKEL (reference sequence). V lost 4 bases and J lost 6; bases outside the gene matches: 5. The CDR3 is 15 residues long. CDR3 nucleotides: TGTGCCAGCAGCCTACTAGCGGGAGCATTCAATGAGCAGTTCTTC. This encodes CASSLLAGAFNEQFF.

This clonotype was recorded many times. CDR3 residues: CASSLSSPGADSGNTIYF. CDR3 sequence (DNA): TGTGCCAGCAGTTTATCGTCCCCCGGGGCCGACTCTGGAAACACCATATATTTT. The chain links TRBV12-3 or TRBV12-4 to TRBJ1-3; perhaps TRBD1 as D (5 bases). The CDR3 sequence is 18 residues long. The V gene lost 2 bases and the J gene lost 0 bases, with 17 bases spanning the gap.

This clonotype was counted a few times. The chain joins TRBV28 to TRBJ1-1; D might be TRBD1 (5 bases). Germline CDR1 reads MDHEN; CDR2 reads SYDVKM. Between the trimmed V and J ends, which lost 8 bases and 1 base, there was a span of 17 bases. The CDR3 loop spans 15 amino acids. The CDR3 sequence is CASRAQGYQNTEAFF. The CDR3 nucleotides read TGTGCCAGCCGCGCTCAGGGTTACCAGAACACTGAAGCTTTCTTT.